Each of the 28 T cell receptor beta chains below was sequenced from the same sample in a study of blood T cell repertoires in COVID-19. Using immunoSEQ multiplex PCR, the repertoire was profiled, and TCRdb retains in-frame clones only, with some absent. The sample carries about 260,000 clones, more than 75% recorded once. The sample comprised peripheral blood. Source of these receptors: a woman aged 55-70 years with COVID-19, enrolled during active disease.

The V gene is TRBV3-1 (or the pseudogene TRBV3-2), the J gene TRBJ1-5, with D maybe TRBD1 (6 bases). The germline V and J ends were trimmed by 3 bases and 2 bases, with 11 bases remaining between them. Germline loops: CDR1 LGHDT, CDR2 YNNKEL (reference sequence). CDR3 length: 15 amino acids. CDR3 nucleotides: TGTGCCAGCAGCCATCAGACAGGAGGCAATCAGCCCCAGCATTTT. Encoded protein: CASSHQTGGNQPQHF.

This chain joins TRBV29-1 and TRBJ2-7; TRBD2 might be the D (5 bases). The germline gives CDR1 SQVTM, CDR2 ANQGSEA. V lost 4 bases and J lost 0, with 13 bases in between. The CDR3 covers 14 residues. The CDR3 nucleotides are TGCAGCGTTGGGACTCACCGGAGCTCCTACGAGCAGTACTTC. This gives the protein CSVGTHRSSYEQYF.

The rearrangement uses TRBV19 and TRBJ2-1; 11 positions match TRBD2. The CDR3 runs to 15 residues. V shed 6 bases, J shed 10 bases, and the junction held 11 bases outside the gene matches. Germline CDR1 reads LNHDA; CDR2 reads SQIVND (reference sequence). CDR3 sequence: CASRPLAGGGSEQFF. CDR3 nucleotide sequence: TGTGCCAGTAGGCCCCTAGCGGGAGGTGGTTCGGAGCAGTTCTTC.

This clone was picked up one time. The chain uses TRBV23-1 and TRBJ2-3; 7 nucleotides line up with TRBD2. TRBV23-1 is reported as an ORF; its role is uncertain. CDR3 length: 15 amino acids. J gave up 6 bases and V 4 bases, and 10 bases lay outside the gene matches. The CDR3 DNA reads TGCGCCAGCAGTCTGGCTAGCGGCCCTCGGGATACGCAGTATTTT. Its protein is CASSLASGPRDTQYF.

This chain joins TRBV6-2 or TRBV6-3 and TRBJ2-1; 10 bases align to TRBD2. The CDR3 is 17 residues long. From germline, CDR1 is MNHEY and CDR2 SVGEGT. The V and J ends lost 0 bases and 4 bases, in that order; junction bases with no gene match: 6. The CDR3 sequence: CASSYSKTSGTYNEQFF. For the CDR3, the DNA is TGTGCCAGCAGTTACTCGAAAACTAGCGGGACGTACAATGAGCAGTTCTTC.

Written as DNA, the CDR3 is TGTGCCAGCAGCTTGGTAGCAGGACTCTCGAACACTGAAGCTTTCTTT. Encoded protein: CASSLVAGLSNTEAFF. The chain uses TRBV5-6 and TRBJ1-1; D unresolved. Trimming removed 0 bases at V and 1 base at J, with 13 bases between. Germline lookup yields CDR1 SGHDT and CDR2 YYEEEE. The CDR3 consists of 16 residues.

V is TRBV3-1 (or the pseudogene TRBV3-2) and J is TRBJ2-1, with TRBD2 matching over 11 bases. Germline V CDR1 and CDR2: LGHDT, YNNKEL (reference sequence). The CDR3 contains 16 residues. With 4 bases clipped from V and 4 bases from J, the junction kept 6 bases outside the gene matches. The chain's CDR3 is CASSLSRTSGYNEQFF. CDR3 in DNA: TGTGCCAGCAGCCTATCCCGGACTAGCGGGTACAATGAGCAGTTCTTC.

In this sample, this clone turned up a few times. The CDR3 coding sequence is TGTGCCAGCAGCTTAGCGGCAGTTCCGCTTTCTGGCTACACCTTC. It specifies CASSLAAVPLSGYTF. V usage is TRBV7-2 and J usage is TRBJ1-2, with unresolved D. Trimming left V 0 bases short and J 7 bases short, with 15 bases between. The V gene's germline CDR1 is SGHTA and CDR2 FQGNSA. The CDR3 is 15 residues long.

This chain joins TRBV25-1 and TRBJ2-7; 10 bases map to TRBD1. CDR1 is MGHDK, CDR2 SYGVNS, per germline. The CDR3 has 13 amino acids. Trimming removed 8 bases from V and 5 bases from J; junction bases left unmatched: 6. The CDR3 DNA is TGTGCCAGCTCCGACAGGGGGCTCGACGAGCAGTACTTC. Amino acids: CASSDRGLDEQYF.

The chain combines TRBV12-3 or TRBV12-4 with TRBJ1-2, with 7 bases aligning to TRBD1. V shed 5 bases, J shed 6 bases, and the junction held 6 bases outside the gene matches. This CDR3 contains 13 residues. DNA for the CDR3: TGTGCCAGCAGTCGACAGGGTGTTAATGGCTACACCTTC. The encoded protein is CASSRQGVNGYTF.

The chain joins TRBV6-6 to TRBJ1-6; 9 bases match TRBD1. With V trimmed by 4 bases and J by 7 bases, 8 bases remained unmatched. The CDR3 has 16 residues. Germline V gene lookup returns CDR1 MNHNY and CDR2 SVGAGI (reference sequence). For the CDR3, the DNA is TGTGCCAGCAGTTTCGAGGGTGGGACAGGGAATTCACCCCTCCACTTT. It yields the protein CASSFEGGTGNSPLHF.

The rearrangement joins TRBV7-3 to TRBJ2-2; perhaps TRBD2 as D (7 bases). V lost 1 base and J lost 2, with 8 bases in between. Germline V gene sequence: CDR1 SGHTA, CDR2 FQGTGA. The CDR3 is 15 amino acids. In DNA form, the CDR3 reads TGTGCCAGCAGCTTAAGGGGGGGCAACACCGGGGAGCTGTTTTTT. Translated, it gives CASSLRGGNTGELFF.

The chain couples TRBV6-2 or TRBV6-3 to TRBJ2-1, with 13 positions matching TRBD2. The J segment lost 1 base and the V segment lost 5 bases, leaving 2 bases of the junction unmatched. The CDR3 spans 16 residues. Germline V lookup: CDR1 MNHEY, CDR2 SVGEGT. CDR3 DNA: TGTGCCAGCAGTCGGACTAGCGGGAGTTCCTACAATGAGCAGTTCTTC. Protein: CASSRTSGSSYNEQFF.

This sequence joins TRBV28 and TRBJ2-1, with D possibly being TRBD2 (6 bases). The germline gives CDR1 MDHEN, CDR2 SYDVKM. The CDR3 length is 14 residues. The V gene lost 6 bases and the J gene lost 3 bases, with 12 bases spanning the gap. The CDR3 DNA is TGTGCCAGCAGATCCGGGACTGGCTACAATGAGCAGTTCTTC. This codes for CASRSGTGYNEQFF.

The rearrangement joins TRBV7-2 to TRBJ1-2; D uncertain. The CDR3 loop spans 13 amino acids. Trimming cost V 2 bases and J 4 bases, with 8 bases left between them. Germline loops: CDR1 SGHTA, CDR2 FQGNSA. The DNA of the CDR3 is TGTGCCAGCAGCTTACTACGGAGCTATGGCTACACCTTC. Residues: CASSLLRSYGYTF. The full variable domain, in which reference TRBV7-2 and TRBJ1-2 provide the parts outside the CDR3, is GAGVSQSPSNKVTEKGKDVELRCDPISGHTALYWYRQSLGQGLEFLIYFQGNSAPDKSGLPSDRFSAERTGGSVSTLTIQRTQQEDSAVYLCASSLLRSYGYTFGSGTRLTVV.

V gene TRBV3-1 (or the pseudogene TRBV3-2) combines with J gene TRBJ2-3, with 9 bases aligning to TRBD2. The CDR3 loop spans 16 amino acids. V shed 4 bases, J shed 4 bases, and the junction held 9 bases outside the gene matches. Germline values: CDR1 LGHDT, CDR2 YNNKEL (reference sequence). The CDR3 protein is CASSREIAGAADTQYF. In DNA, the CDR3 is TGTGCCAGCAGCCGAGAAATAGCGGGAGCCGCAGATACGCAGTATTTT.

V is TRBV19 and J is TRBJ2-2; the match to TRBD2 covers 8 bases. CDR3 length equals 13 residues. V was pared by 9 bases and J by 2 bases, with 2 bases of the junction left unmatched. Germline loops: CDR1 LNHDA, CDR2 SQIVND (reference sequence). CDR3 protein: CASGGANTGELFF. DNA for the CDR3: TGTGCCAGCGGGGGGGCCAACACCGGGGAGCTGTTTTTT. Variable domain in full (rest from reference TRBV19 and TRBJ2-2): DGGITQSPKYLFRKEGQNVTLSCEQNLNHDAMYWYRQDPGQGLRLIYYSQIVNDFQKGDIAEGYSVSREKKESFPLTVTSAQKNPTAFYLCASGGANTGELFFGEGSRLTVL.

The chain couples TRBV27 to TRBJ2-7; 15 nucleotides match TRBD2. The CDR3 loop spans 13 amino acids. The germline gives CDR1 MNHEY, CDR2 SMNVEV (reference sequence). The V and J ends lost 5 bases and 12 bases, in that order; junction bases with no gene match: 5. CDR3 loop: CASSLGTSGGRYF. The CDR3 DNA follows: TGTGCCAGCAGTCTCGGGACTAGCGGGGGGCGGTACTTC.

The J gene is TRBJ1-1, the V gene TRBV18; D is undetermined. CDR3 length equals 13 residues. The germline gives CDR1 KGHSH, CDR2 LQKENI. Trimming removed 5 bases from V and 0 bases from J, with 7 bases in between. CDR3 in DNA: TGTGCCAGCTCAGAGACACTGAACACTGAAGCTTTCTTT. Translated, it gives CASSETLNTEAFF.

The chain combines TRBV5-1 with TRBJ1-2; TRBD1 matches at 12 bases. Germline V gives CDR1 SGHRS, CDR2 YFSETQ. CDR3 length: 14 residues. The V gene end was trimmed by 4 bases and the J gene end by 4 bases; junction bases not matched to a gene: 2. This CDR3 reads CASSRDRGLYGYTF. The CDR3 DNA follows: TGCGCCAGCAGCCGGGACAGGGGGCTCTATGGCTACACCTTC.

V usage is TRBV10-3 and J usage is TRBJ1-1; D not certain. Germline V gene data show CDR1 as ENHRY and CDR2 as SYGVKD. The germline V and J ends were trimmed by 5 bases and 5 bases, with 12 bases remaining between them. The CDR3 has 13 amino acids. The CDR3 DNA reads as TGTGCCATCAGTTTCGGTGGTGAGACTGAAGCTTTCTTT. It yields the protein CAISFGGETEAFF.

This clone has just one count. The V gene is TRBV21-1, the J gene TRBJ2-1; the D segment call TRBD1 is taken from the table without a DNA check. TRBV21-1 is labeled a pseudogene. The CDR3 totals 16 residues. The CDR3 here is CASSKGADPGYNEQFF. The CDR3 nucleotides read TGTGCCAGCAGCAAAGGGGCTGACCCTGGCTACAATGAGCAGTTCTTC.

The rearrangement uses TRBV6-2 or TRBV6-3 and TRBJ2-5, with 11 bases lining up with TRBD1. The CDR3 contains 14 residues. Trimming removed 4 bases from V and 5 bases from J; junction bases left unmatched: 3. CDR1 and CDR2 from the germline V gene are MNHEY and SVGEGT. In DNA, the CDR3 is TGTGCCAGCAGTTGGACAGGGGGCCTTGAGACCCAGTACTTC. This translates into CASSWTGGLETQYF.

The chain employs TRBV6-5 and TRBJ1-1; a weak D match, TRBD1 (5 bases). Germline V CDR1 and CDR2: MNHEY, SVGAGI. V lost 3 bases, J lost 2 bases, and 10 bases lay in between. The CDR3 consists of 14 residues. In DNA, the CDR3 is TGTGCCAGCAGTTATCGACAGCTTAACACTGAAGCTTTCTTT. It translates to CASSYRQLNTEAFF.

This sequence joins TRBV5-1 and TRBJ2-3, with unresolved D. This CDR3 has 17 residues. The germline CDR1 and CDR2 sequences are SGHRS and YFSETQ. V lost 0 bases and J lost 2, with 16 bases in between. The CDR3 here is CASSLGSLQLYTDTQYF. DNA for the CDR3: TGCGCCAGCAGCTTGGGGTCCTTACAGTTATACACAGATACGCAGTATTTT.

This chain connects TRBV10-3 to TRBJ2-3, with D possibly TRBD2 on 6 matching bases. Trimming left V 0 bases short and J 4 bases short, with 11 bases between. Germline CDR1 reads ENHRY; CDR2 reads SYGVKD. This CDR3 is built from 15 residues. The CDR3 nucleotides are TGTGCCATCAGTGAGTCTGGGACTGCGGCAGATACGCAGTATTTT. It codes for CAISESGTAADTQYF.

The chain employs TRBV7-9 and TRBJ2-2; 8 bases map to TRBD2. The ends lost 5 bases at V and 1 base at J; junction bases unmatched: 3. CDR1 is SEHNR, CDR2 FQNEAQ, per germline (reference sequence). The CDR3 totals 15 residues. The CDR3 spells CASSNREGNTGELFF. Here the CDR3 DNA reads TGTGCCAGCAGCAATCGGGAGGGGAACACCGGGGAGCTGTTTTTT.

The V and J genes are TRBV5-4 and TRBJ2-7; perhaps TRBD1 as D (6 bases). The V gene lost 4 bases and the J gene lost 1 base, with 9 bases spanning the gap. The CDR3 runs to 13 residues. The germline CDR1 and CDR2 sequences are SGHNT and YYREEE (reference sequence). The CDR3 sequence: CASSGTRSYEQYF. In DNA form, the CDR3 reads TGTGCCAGCAGCGGGACACGATCCTACGAGCAGTACTTC.